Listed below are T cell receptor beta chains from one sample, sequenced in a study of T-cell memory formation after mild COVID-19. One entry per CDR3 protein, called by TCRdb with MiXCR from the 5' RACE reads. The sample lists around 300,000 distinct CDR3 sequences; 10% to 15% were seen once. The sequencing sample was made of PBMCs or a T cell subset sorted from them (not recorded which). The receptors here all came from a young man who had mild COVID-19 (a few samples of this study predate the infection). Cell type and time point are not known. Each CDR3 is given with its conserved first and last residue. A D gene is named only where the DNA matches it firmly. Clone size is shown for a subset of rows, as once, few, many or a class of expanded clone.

CDR3 protein: CASSYSYLDNYGYTF; CDR3 DNA: TGTGCCAGCAGTTACTCGTACTTGGATAACTATGGCTACACCTTC; V gene: TRBV6-5; clone size: -; J gene: TRBJ1-2; D gene: -; CDR3 length: 15
CDR3 protein: CASSPGTSGGRAQYF; CDR3 DNA: TGTGCCAGCAGCCCAGGGACTAGCGGGGGGCGGGCGCAGTATTTT; V gene: TRBV7-2; clone size: few; J gene: TRBJ2-3; D gene: TRBD2; CDR3 length: 15
CDR3 protein: CASSQDREGARAQYF; CDR3 DNA: TGTGCCAGCAGCCAAGATCGTGAGGGGGCGAGAGCGCAGTACTTC; V gene: TRBV4-2; clone size: -; J gene: TRBJ2-5; D gene: TRBD1; CDR3 length: 15
CDR3 protein: CASSWSGGHEQYF; CDR3 DNA: TGCGCCAGCAGCTGGAGCGGGGGTCACGAGCAGTACTTC; V gene: TRBV5-1; clone size: -; J gene: TRBJ2-7; D gene: TRBD2; CDR3 length: 13
CDR3 protein: CASSDGTGGRETQYF; CDR3 DNA: TGTGCCAGCAGTGATGGGACAGGGGGCCGAGAGACCCAGTACTTC; V gene: TRBV6-4; clone size: -; J gene: TRBJ2-5; D gene: TRBD1; CDR3 length: 15
CDR3 protein: CASSTIGPRGLDPDTQYF; CDR3 DNA: TGTGCCAGCAGCACTATAGGTCCGAGGGGCCTGGATCCAGATACGCAGTATTTT; V gene: TRBV7-2; clone size: few; J gene: TRBJ2-3; D gene: -; CDR3 length: 18
CDR3 protein: CASSADTGGREAFF; CDR3 DNA: TGTGCCAGCAGCGCGGATACAGGGGGCAGGGAAGCTTTCTTT; V gene: TRBV9; clone size: -; J gene: TRBJ1-1; D gene: TRBD1; CDR3 length: 14
CDR3 protein: CASSLDGPLDTQYF; CDR3 DNA: TGTGCCAGCAGCTTAGATGGGCCGTTAGATACGCAGTATTTT; V gene: TRBV7-8; clone size: few; J gene: TRBJ2-3; D gene: -; CDR3 length: 14
CDR3 protein: CASSPRPLGRETQYF; CDR3 DNA: TGTGCCAGCAGCCCCAGACCCCTGGGTCGGGAGACCCAGTACTTC; V gene: TRBV9; clone size: few; J gene: TRBJ2-5; D gene: -; CDR3 length: 15
CDR3 protein: CSARAHRDYYTQYF; CDR3 DNA: TGCAGTGCTAGGGCACACCGGGACTACTATACGCAGTATTTT; V gene: TRBV20-1; clone size: few; J gene: TRBJ2-3; D gene: TRBD2; CDR3 length: 14
CDR3 protein: CSAWTDYGYTF; CDR3 DNA: TGCAGTGCTTGGACGGACTATGGCTACACCTTC; V gene: TRBV20-1; clone size: few; J gene: TRBJ1-2; D gene: -; CDR3 length: 11
CDR3 protein: CASSVWPYGYTF; CDR3 DNA: TGTGCCAGCAGTGTGTGGCCATATGGCTACACCTTC; V gene: TRBV25-1; clone size: few; J gene: TRBJ1-2; D gene: -; CDR3 length: 12
CDR3 protein: CASSPGPSNEQFF; CDR3 DNA: TGTGCCAGCAGCCCCGGGCCTAGTAATGAGCAGTTCTTC; V gene: TRBV7-3; clone size: -; J gene: TRBJ2-1; D gene: -; CDR3 length: 13
CDR3 protein: CASSGSSGGHTDTQYF; CDR3 DNA: TGTGCCAGCAGCGGATCTAGCGGGGGGCACACAGATACGCAGTATTTT; V gene: TRBV5-4; clone size: few; J gene: TRBJ2-3; D gene: TRBD2; CDR3 length: 16